What follows are 9 T cell receptor beta chains derived from one specimen sequenced in a study of T-cell memory formation after mild COVID-19. TCRdb independently ran MiXCR on the 5' RACE reads; one entry per CDR3 protein. In the table there are approximately 500,000 distinct CDR3 sequences, 25% of which are singletons. The sequencing input was PBMCs or a T cell subset sorted from them (not recorded which). These TCRs come from an adult woman who had mild COVID-19 (a few samples of this study predate the infection). Cell type and time point are not known.

This clonotype has more than one count but fewer than ten. The chain employs TRBV6-2 or TRBV6-3 and TRBJ2-7, with TRBD2 matching over 9 bases. CDR1 is MNHEY and CDR2 is SVGEGT in the germline V gene. V lost 2 bases to trimming and J lost 4 bases; unmatched junction nucleotides: 9. The CDR3 is 16 amino acids. In DNA form, the CDR3 reads TGTGCCAGCAGTTACGGTGTTGGGACTAGCTGGTACGAGCAGTACTTC. Translated, it gives CASSYGVGTSWYEQYF.

The J gene is TRBJ2-3, the V gene TRBV29-1; D not certain. Germline loops: CDR1 SQVTM, CDR2 ANQGSEA. This CDR3 has 13 amino acids. Trimming removed 6 bases at V and 0 bases at J, with 10 bases between. CDR3 sequence reads: CSVEFGSTDTQYF. Written as DNA, the CDR3 is TGCAGCGTGGAGTTTGGGAGCACAGATACGCAGTATTTT.

This chain connects TRBV11-3 to TRBJ1-1, with D possibly TRBD1 on 6 matching bases. The germline V gene has CDR1 SGHNT and CDR2 YENEEA. The CDR3 runs 14 residues. V shed 5 bases and J shed 5 bases, with 15 bases lying between them. The CDR3 DNA is TGTGCCAGCAGCCCCTCGACAGGAACAACTGAAGCTTTCTTT. The encoded protein is CASSPSTGTTEAFF.

This sequence joins TRBV2 and TRBJ1-2; D call uncertain. Germline V lookup: CDR1 SNHLY, CDR2 FYNNEI. V dropped 3 bases and J dropped 7 bases, with 6 bases sitting between them. The CDR3 contains 11 residues. The DNA for the CDR3 is TGTGCCAGCAGTGATAGGAGTGGCTACACCTTC. Translated, it gives CASSDRSGYTF. The full variable domain, in which reference TRBV2 and TRBJ1-2 provide the parts outside the CDR3, is EPEVTQTPSHQVTQMGQEVILRCVPISNHLYFYWYRQILGQKVEFLVSFYNNEISEKSEIFDDQFSVERPDGSNFTLKIRSTKLEDSAMYFCASSDRSGYTFGSGTRLTVV.

This chain uses TRBV6-5 with TRBJ1-6; 7 bases align to TRBD1. Germline V lookup: CDR1 MNHEY, CDR2 SVGAGI. This CDR3 has 16 residues. V shed 2 bases, J shed 9 bases, and the junction held 10 bases outside the gene matches. Here the CDR3 DNA reads TGTGCCAGCAGTTACGGAAACCGACAGGGCCCTTCACCCCTCCACTTT. Translating gives CASSYGNRQGPSPLHF.

This clonotype was counted between two and nine times. A junction end diverges from the germline sequence, so it may reflect a read error. The rearrangement links TRBV14 to TRBJ2-7; no definite D call. The germline V gene encodes CDR1 SGHDN and CDR2 FVKESK. The CDR3 totals 15 residues. CDR3 amino acids: CASSLPGPGSHEQYF. The CDR3 DNA is TGTGCCAGCAGCCTTCCGGGCCCGGGCTCCCACGAGCAGTACTTC. Combining the CDR3 with reference TRBV14 and TRBJ2-7 gives the whole variable domain EAGVTQFPSHSVIEKGQTVTLRCDPISGHDNLYWYRRVMGKEIKFLLHFVKESKQDESGMPNNRFLAERTGGTYSTLKVQPAELEDSGVYFCASSLPGPGSHEQYFGPGTRLTVT.

This clonotype has more than one count but fewer than ten. J is TRBJ2-1 and V is TRBV29-1; perhaps TRBD2 as D (6 bases). V lost 6 bases and J 9 bases, leaving 12 bases between the germline ends. The V gene's germline CDR1 is SQVTM and CDR2 ANQGSEA. This CDR3 is 11 amino acids long. CDR3 DNA sequence: TGCAGCGTCGGGAGTACGGGTGAGCAGTTCTTC. The encoded protein is CSVGSTGEQFF.

This clonotype came up a few times. The CDR3 here is CASSDAGARSSYEQYF. The CDR3 nucleotides are TGTGCCAGCAGCGACGCAGGGGCGAGGAGCTCCTACGAGCAGTACTTC. The chain couples TRBV5-6 to TRBJ2-7, with D tentatively TRBD1 (6 bases). Germline V lookup: CDR1 SGHDT, CDR2 YYEEEE. The germline V and J ends were trimmed by 4 bases and 0 bases, with 17 bases remaining between them. There are 16 residues in the CDR3.

Concerning this clonotype itself: One junction end does not reproduce the germline sequence, and a read error may be involved. V usage is TRBV7-7 and J usage is TRBJ2-2; 10 bases fit TRBD1. This CDR3 region has 16 residues. Germline CDR1 and CDR2: SSHAT and FNYEAQ (reference sequence). CDR3 coding DNA: TGTGCTAGCAGCCGGAGGACAGGGGGTAGCACCGGGGAGCTGTTTTTT. It encodes CASSRRTGGSTGELFF.